This TCR beta chain was documented in a study of blood T cell repertoires in COVID-19. On the study more broadly: The United States, Italy and Spain provided the acute and convalescent COVID-19 samples. Sources were T cells, B-cell-depleted T cells, or PBMCs; the material itself was cDNA or gDNA.

The Seattle patients, enrolled during active infection, were followed longitudinally. In the study's own analysis: Reference gene primer amplification gave estimated nucleated cell counts. Repertoires were generated with immunoSEQ multiplex PCR, while TCRdb's copy carries only in-frame clones and drops some. D and trimming were read from the DNA, whereas the V and J calls and clone size are those reported in that table. The profile shows about 220,000 clones, approximately 78% of them singletons. The germline V gene has CDR1 WNHNN and CDR2 SYGVQD (reference sequence). Trimming pared 2 bases from V and 6 bases from J, leaving 5 bases between. The CDR3 sequence is 13 residues long.

The sample taken for sequencing was peripheral blood. The clonotype comes from a woman aged 70-85 years with COVID-19, enrolled during active disease. This chain links TRBV10-1 with TRBJ1-6; D is undetermined. Here the CDR3 DNA reads TGCGCCAGCAGTGAGGTTCTTAATTCACCCCTCCACTTT. This translates into CASSEVLNSPLHF.